This T cell receptor (beta chain) was identified in a study of cytomegalovirus exposure and HLA in healthy donors. Study context: The 90 to 150 validation repertoires matched the 500 to 750 first-cohort repertoires in platform, a later analysis reported. Study-wide points: Researchers catalogued about 150 TCR beta chains as cytomegalovirus-associated.

The CDR3 has 13 amino acids. Losses at the gene ends were 4 bases for V and 8 bases for J; bases not matched to a gene: 7. From germline, CDR1 is SGHDT and CDR2 YYEEEE. Clones were sequenced by immunoSEQ multiplex PCR, and TCRdb holds only the in-frame ones, with some missing. The sample holds about 130,000 clones, around 89% seen once. Of note for this clone: Its specificity is unknown.

The sample comprised PBMCs. V usage is TRBV5-6 and J usage is TRBJ1-2; 8 nucleotides align to TRBD1. The origin of this receptor is a woman aged 30 to 39 in good health and CMV-seropositive. The CDR3 DNA reads as TGTGCCAGCAGCCTCGACAGGGGTCGAGGCTACACCTTC. Translated, it gives CASSLDRGRGYTF.